Below are 8 T cell receptor beta chains sequenced from a single sample in a study of blood T cell dynamics during melanoma immunotherapy (dated by TCRdb to about 2020). Read against the paper, the sample's time point label means: pre-treatment baseline. The receptor library was made with the immunoSEQ multiplex PCR assay. The clones in this table, taken by TCRdb from immuneACCESS, are in-frame only. Not every clone is retained; where verified, under half of the shortfall comes from an unresolved V gene, and the cause of the rest is unknown. For this sample there are 15,000 or so clones; around 84% appear just once. Around 6.1% of the sample is held by the ten biggest clonotypes. The sample in question was blood, obtained from a patient treated with checkpoint blockade. The receptors were gathered from a human donor with melanoma.

This chain uses TRBV5-4 with TRBJ1-2; the match to TRBD1 covers 7 bases. J gave up 4 bases and V 4 bases, and 4 bases lay outside the gene matches. Germline CDR1 and CDR2: SGHNT and YYREEE (reference sequence). The CDR3 is 13 amino acids. The CDR3 sequence: CASSRDSAYGYTF. The CDR3 nucleotides read TGTGCCAGCAGCCGGGACAGCGCCTATGGCTACACCTTC.

V usage is TRBV19 and J usage is TRBJ1-6, with D perhaps TRBD1 (6 bases). CDR3 length equals 13 residues. V gave up 7 bases and J gave up 7 bases, with 11 bases separating them. Per germline, CDR1 LNHDA and CDR2 SQIVND (reference sequence). The CDR3, as DNA: TGTGCCAGTAAACCAGGGACAAATTCACCCCTCCACTTT. This translates into CASKPGTNSPLHF.

The chain is built from TRBV21-1 and TRBJ2-2. TRBV21-1 is an annotated pseudogene. The CDR3 is made up of 16 amino acids. The CDR3 bases are TGTGCCAGCAGCAAAGACGGGACGACGAACACCGGGGAGCTGTTTTTT. This gives the protein CASSKDGTTNTGELFF.

This chain links TRBV19 with TRBJ1-2; 12 nucleotides match TRBD1. The CDR3 has 17 amino acids. After removal of 6 bases from V and 6 bases from J, the junction contained 14 bases not matched to a gene. Germline loops: CDR1 LNHDA, CDR2 SQIVND (reference sequence). The DNA of the CDR3 is TGTGCCAGTAGGTATTCCGGGACAGGGGGCGCGAGTGATGGCTACACCTTC. Its protein product is CASRYSGTGGASDGYTF.

This chain joins TRBV2 and TRBJ2-1; 8 bases are shared with TRBD2. Trimming cost V 4 bases and J 3 bases; bases outside gene matches: 5. This CDR3 is built from 15 residues. In germline, CDR1 is SNHLY, CDR2 FYNNEI. Here the CDR3 DNA reads TGTGCCAGCAGTGTGGGGCTAGCGGGCTACAATGAGCAGTTCTTC. This gives the protein CASSVGLAGYNEQFF.

V is TRBV2 and J is TRBJ1-6, with a tentative D call TRBD1 (5 bases). The CDR3 spans 15 residues. Germline V gene data show CDR1 as SNHLY and CDR2 as FYNNEI. Trimming left V 7 bases short and J 7 bases short, with 17 bases between. CDR3 residues: CASNLGREGNSPLHF. The CDR3 DNA reads TGTGCCAGCAACCTGGGCAGGGAGGGAAATTCACCCCTCCACTTT.

This clone was detected only a few times. The genes are TRBV27 and TRBJ2-5; tentatively, D is TRBD2 (5 bases). CDR1 is MNHEY, CDR2 SMNVEV, per germline (reference sequence). The V end was cut by 6 bases, the J end by 6 bases, with 17 bases between. The CDR3 spans 14 residues. CDR3 sequence: CASRSAFRDQTQYF. Written as DNA, the CDR3 is TGTGCCAGCAGGAGCGCTTTCCGGGATCAGACCCAGTACTTC.

The chain uses TRBV4-1 and TRBJ2-7; tentatively, D is TRBD2 (5 bases). Per the germline V gene, CDR1 is MGHRA and CDR2 is YSYEKL. There are 15 residues in the CDR3. The V gene lost 0 bases and the J gene lost 0 bases, with 9 bases spanning the gap. The CDR3 is CASSQELAGSYEQYF. CDR3 in DNA: TGCGCCAGCAGCCAAGAATTGGCGGGCTCCTACGAGCAGTACTTC.